This passage covers 32 T cell receptor beta chains from one sample sequenced in a study of T-cell reconstitution after alpha-beta-depleted transplantation in children. Researchers prepared the TCRbeta library using unique molecular identifiers, the study reports. From the PCR reads, TCRdb called clonotypes with MiXCR, one entry per CDR3 protein. The data show 4,000 to 5,000 distinct CDR3 sequences, 15% to 20% seen once. The source was PBMCs, mostly from graft donor cells, collected 180 days after TCRalphabeta/CD19-depleted stem cell transplant. These receptors were collected from a male patient aged 2 to 10 who had a stem cell transplant for acute lymphoblastic leukemia, so the T cells may come from the graft donor.

This clonotype is termed medium-sized. The genes are TRBV7-2 and TRBJ1-2; D is perhaps TRBD1 (6 bases). The V end was cut by 5 bases, the J end by 0 bases, with 16 bases between. The V gene's germline CDR1 is SGHTA and CDR2 FQGNSA. The CDR3 contains 16 residues. CDR3: CASSQNRVVANYGYTF. The CDR3 DNA reads as TGTGCCAGCAGCCAGAACAGGGTAGTAGCTAACTATGGCTACACCTTC.

V usage is TRBV11-1 and J usage is TRBJ2-1; the match to TRBD2 covers 10 bases. The CDR3 totals 18 residues. The V gene's germline CDR1 is SGHAT and CDR2 FQDESV (reference sequence). V was clipped by 4 bases and J by 9 bases; unmatched bases: 18. The CDR3 reads CASSSTTRASGSIGEQFF. Here the CDR3 DNA reads TGTGCCAGCAGCTCGACAACCCGGGCTAGCGGGAGTATAGGTGAGCAGTTCTTC.

This clonotype qualifies as medium-sized. Here the CDR3 DNA reads TGTGCCAGCAGCTTTTCGGCCTGGCCGGGACAGGGGTTGAGTACGCAGTATTTT. Translation gives CASSFSAWPGQGLSTQYF. The rearrangement joins TRBV7-9 to TRBJ2-3; 10 bases match TRBD1. V lost 3 bases to trimming and J lost 8 bases; unmatched junction nucleotides: 17. Germline V lookup: CDR1 SEHNR, CDR2 FQNEAQ (reference sequence). The CDR3 sequence is 18 residues long.

CDR3 coding DNA: TGTGCCAGCAGACGGGGGACTTTACCACCGGGGGGAGATACGCAGTATTTT. Protein sequence: CASRRGTLPPGGDTQYF. V usage is TRBV6-1 and J usage is TRBJ2-3; 7 bases line up with TRBD2. Germline assignment: CDR1 MNHNS and CDR2 SASEGT. CDR3 length: 17 residues. J lost 5 bases, V lost 6 bases, and 17 bases had no gene match.

At least ten counts were recorded for this clonotype. The chain uses TRBV10-3 and TRBJ1-1, with D uncertain. V lost 1 base and J 0 bases, leaving 9 bases between the germline ends. This CDR3 contains 15 residues. The germline V gene encodes CDR1 ENHRY and CDR2 SYGVKD. CDR3 residues: CAISEFIAVNTEAFF. In DNA, the CDR3 is TGTGCCATCAGTGAGTTTATTGCCGTGAACACTGAAGCTTTCTTT.

This clonotype was recorded at least ten times. This rearrangement joins TRBV5-4 to TRBJ2-1, with 7 bases matching TRBD2. CDR3 length equals 14 residues. Germline values: CDR1 SGHNT, CDR2 YYREEE (reference sequence). The J segment lost 5 bases and the V segment lost 4 bases, leaving 6 bases of the junction unmatched. The CDR3 DNA reads TGTGCCAGCAGCCCCAGCGGGACGGACAATGAGCAGTTCTTC. Its protein is CASSPSGTDNEQFF.

This clonotype is classed as large. The chain employs TRBV20-1 and TRBJ2-7; D is possibly TRBD2 (5 bases). Looked up from germline, CDR1 is DFQATT and CDR2 is SNEGSKA (reference sequence). The CDR3 totals 16 residues. With 3 bases removed from V and 3 bases from J, the gap between germline ends came to 21 bases. CDR3 residues: CSASDLASRDYYEQYF. The CDR3 nucleotides read TGCAGTGCTAGTGACTTAGCGTCCCGTGATTACTACGAGCAGTACTTC.

At least ten counts were recorded for this clonotype. This rearrangement joins TRBV7-9 to TRBJ2-2; 7 bases fit TRBD2. CDR1 and CDR2 (germline): SEHNR, FQNEAQ (reference sequence). The CDR3 extends over 12 amino acids. With 3 bases clipped from V and 13 bases from J, the junction kept 5 bases outside the gene matches. CDR3 sequence (DNA): TGTGCCAGCAGCTTGGTGGCGGGAGTGCTGTTTTTT. It translates to CASSLVAGVLFF.

This clonotype was seen repeatedly, ten times or more. This chain connects TRBV7-9 to TRBJ2-3, with D unresolved. The V gene's germline CDR1 is SEHNR and CDR2 FQNEAQ (reference sequence). V dropped 6 bases and J dropped 9 bases, with 22 bases sitting between them. This CDR3 comprises 15 residues. The DNA of the CDR3 is TGTGCCAGCAGTGCCAGTGCCGGCGCTATGGGGACGCAGTATTTT. Amino acid sequence: CASSASAGAMGTQYF.

This chain connects TRBV21-1 to TRBJ2-7; the DNA was not compared with TRBD2, the D call given in the table. TRBV21-1 is a pseudogene segment. The CDR3 loop spans 15 amino acids. CDR3 DNA sequence: TGTGCCATGGGCCCCGGGCCCAGCGGGATTATCGAGCAGTACTTC. It yields the protein CAMGPGPSGIIEQYF.

The sample holds many counts of this clonotype. The chain joins TRBV7-9 to TRBJ1-3; a possible D gene is TRBD1 (6 bases). The length of the CDR3 is 13 residues. V lost 6 bases, J lost 2 bases, and 8 bases lay in between. Germline-derived CDR1 and CDR2 are SEHNR and FQNEAQ (reference sequence). CDR3 nucleotide sequence: TGTGCCAGCAGTTCAGGGGCTGGAAACACCATATATTTT. Its protein is CASSSGAGNTIYF.

This clonotype appeared many times. The chain is built from TRBV7-9 and TRBJ2-3; 7 bases line up with TRBD2. Germline assignment: CDR1 SEHNR and CDR2 FQNEAQ (reference sequence). The CDR3 spans 17 residues. The junction had 10 bases not matched to a gene; V was cut back by 0 bases and J by 4 bases. CDR3 amino acids: CASSLAQASGGADTQYF. The CDR3 DNA reads as TGTGCCAGCAGCTTAGCGCAGGCTAGCGGAGGGGCAGATACGCAGTATTTT.

This clonotype showed up many times. The chain uses TRBV6-5 and TRBJ2-6; 8 bases fit TRBD1. Germline V gene sequence: CDR1 MNHEY, CDR2 SVGAGI. V lost 5 bases, J lost 0 bases, and 9 bases stayed unmatched. The CDR3 runs 18 residues. CDR3: CASSRAGQASSGANVLTF. The CDR3 DNA sequence: TGTGCCAGCAGTCGGGCGGGACAGGCCAGCTCTGGGGCCAACGTCCTGACTTTC.

This clonotype was observed at least ten times. This chain joins TRBV2 and TRBJ2-2; D may be TRBD2 (5 bases). CDR3 length: 14 amino acids. CDR1 and CDR2 (germline): SNHLY, FYNNEI. Trimming pared 7 bases from V and 4 bases from J, leaving 13 bases between. The CDR3 DNA reads as TGTGCCAGCAAACTTACCGAGGGCACCGGGGAGCTGTTTTTT. Protein product: CASKLTEGTGELFF.

This clonotype was found many times. The genes are TRBV10-3 and TRBJ2-3; D remains unclear. The V and J ends lost 2 bases and 6 bases respectively, with 9 bases between them. Germline V gene sequence: CDR1 ENHRY, CDR2 SYGVKD. This CDR3 has 13 amino acids. CDR3 coding DNA: TGTGCCATCAGTGAGCCGGTGCCGGATACGCAGTATTTT. Amino acid sequence: CAISEPVPDTQYF.

This clonotype was recorded many times. The chain uses TRBV7-9 and TRBJ2-1, with 7 bases identical to TRBD2. The CDR3 is made up of 17 amino acids. The ends lost 2 bases at V and 9 bases at J; junction bases unmatched: 16. In germline, CDR1 is SEHNR, CDR2 FQNEAQ (reference sequence). The CDR3: CASSLSPLAAQRGEQFF. The CDR3 region has the DNA TGTGCCAGCAGCTTATCCCCTCTAGCGGCCCAAAGGGGTGAGCAGTTCTTC.

The V gene is TRBV6-1, the J gene TRBJ1-2; D is unresolved. CDR1 MNHNS and CDR2 SASEGT come from the germline V gene. V gave up 1 base and J gave up 7 bases, with 7 bases separating them. The CDR3 is 12 amino acids. The CDR3 sequence is CASSEGRVGYTF. The DNA of the CDR3 is TGTGCCAGCAGTGAAGGGAGGGTTGGCTACACCTTC.

This clonotype came up many times. The chain links TRBV7-9 to TRBJ2-5; possible D gene TRBD1, 6 bases. This CDR3 region has 18 residues. Germline V gene data show CDR1 as SEHNR and CDR2 as FQNEAQ (reference sequence). The V and J ends lost 5 bases and 2 bases respectively, with 24 bases between them. CDR3: CASSVSGFDRKKQETQYF. CDR3 nucleotides: TGTGCCAGCAGCGTTTCGGGTTTCGACAGGAAAAAACAAGAGACCCAGTACTTC.

This clonotype occurred many times. V is TRBV28 and J is TRBJ2-7; 9 nucleotides agree with TRBD1. The CDR3 length is 15 residues. The J segment lost 4 bases and the V segment lost 8 bases, leaving 12 bases of the junction unmatched. CDR1 is MDHEN, CDR2 SYDVKM, per germline. The CDR3 sequence: CASPPSGTGSYEQYF. CDR3 coding DNA: TGTGCCAGCCCGCCCTCCGGGACAGGGAGTTACGAGCAGTACTTC.

This clonotype was observed at least ten times. This chain joins TRBV5-1 and TRBJ1-1; 7 bases align to TRBD1. Per the germline V gene, CDR1 is SGHRS and CDR2 is YFSETQ. Germline trimming cut 1 base from V and 5 bases from J; bases unmatched to any gene: 11. The CDR3 is made up of 16 amino acids. The CDR3 here is CASSLPGTTGATEAFF. The DNA for the CDR3 is TGCGCCAGCAGCTTGCCAGGTACCACAGGGGCAACTGAAGCTTTCTTT.

The V call is TRBV5-1, the J call TRBJ2-1, with D possibly being TRBD1 or TRBD2 (5 bases each). V was shortened by 0 bases and J by 6 bases, with 13 bases between the two germline ends. The CDR3 runs 15 residues. Germline V lookup: CDR1 SGHRS, CDR2 YFSETQ. The CDR3 spells CASSLAGAGSNEQFF. Here the CDR3 DNA reads TGCGCCAGCAGCTTGGCCGGGGCAGGATCCAATGAGCAGTTCTTC. Based on the CDR3 plus reference TRBV5-1 and TRBJ2-1, the full variable domain is KAGVTQTPRYLIKTRGQQVTLSCSPISGHRSVSWYQQTPGQGLQFLFEYFSETQRNKGNFPGRFSGRQFSNSRSEMNVSTLELGDSALYLCASSLAGAGSNEQFFGPGTRLTVL.

This clonotype was seen more than once but under ten times. V gene TRBV7-9 combines with J gene TRBJ1-2; D unclear. This CDR3 spans 13 amino acids. With 3 bases removed from V and 4 bases from J, the gap between germline ends came to 9 bases. Germline CDR1 SEHNR, CDR2 FQNEAQ (reference sequence). The CDR3 DNA reads TGTGCCAGCAGCTTTAAACAGTTCTATGGCTACACCTTC. It encodes CASSFKQFYGYTF. Looking up the rest from reference TRBV7-9 and TRBJ1-2 gives the full variable domain: DTGVSQNPRHKITKRGQNVTFRCDPISEHNRLYWYRQTLGQGPEFLTYFQNEAQLEKSRLLSDRFSAERPKGSFSTLEIQRTEQGDSAMYLCASSFKQFYGYTFGSGTRLTVV.

This clonotype has at least ten counts. The chain links TRBV29-1 to TRBJ2-5, with D unclear. V lost 5 bases and J 5 bases, leaving 15 bases between the germline ends. The CDR3 is made up of 13 amino acids. Looked up from germline, CDR1 is SQVTM and CDR2 is ANQGSEA. The DNA for the CDR3 is TGCAGCGTTAGTCGGGTCCTCATGGAGACCCAGTACTTC. Translated: CSVSRVLMETQYF.

There are many counts of this clonotype. The genes are TRBV6-1 and TRBJ2-1; D is perhaps TRBD1 (5 bases). Trimming took off 6 bases at V and 0 bases at J, with 12 bases between the two ends. CDR1 MNHNS and CDR2 SASEGT come from the germline V gene. This CDR3 comprises 15 residues. The CDR3 DNA follows: TGTGCCAGCAGCAGAACAGGAAGCTCCTACAATGAGCAGTTCTTC. This gives the protein CASSRTGSSYNEQFF.

The rearrangement uses TRBV6-1 and TRBJ1-1; weak D call: TRBD1 (5 bases). The CDR3 loop spans 15 amino acids. Deletions cut 0 bases from V and 5 bases from J, with 13 bases between. Germline values: CDR1 MNHNS, CDR2 SASEGT. CDR3 sequence reads: CASSEAQGGETEAFF. In nucleotides, the CDR3 is TGTGCCAGCAGTGAAGCGCAGGGAGGAGAAACTGAAGCTTTCTTT.

The sample holds many counts of this clonotype. The chain carries TRBV5-1 and TRBJ2-2, with TRBD2 matching over 7 bases. V lost 0 bases to trimming and J lost 8 bases; unmatched junction nucleotides: 10. The V gene's germline CDR1 is SGHRS and CDR2 YFSETQ. The CDR3 length is 16 residues. The DNA of the CDR3 is TGCGCCAGCAGCTTGGATCGGGAGCGGGGTATGGGGGAGCTGTTTTTT. The encoded protein is CASSLDRERGMGELFF.

Many counts were recorded for this clonotype. This CDR3 is CASSPRLTGQGGTEAFF. DNA for the CDR3: TGTGCCAGCTCACCTCGGCTGACCGGACAGGGGGGCACTGAAGCTTTCTTT. The rearrangement uses TRBV18 and TRBJ1-1, with 10 bases that match TRBD1. The germline CDR1 and CDR2 sequences are KGHSH and LQKENI. The CDR3 runs 17 residues. V lost 3 bases to trimming and J lost 4 bases; unmatched junction nucleotides: 11.

This clonotype was seen repeatedly, ten times or more. The chain recombines TRBV19 with TRBJ1-1; D is undetermined. Trimming shortened V by 4 bases and J by 0 bases, and 15 bases separated the two germline ends. The CDR3 extends over 16 amino acids. In germline, CDR1 is LNHDA, CDR2 SQIVND (reference sequence). CDR3 coding DNA: TGTGCCAGTAGTAAAACCCTTCTTCGAGTGAACACTGAAGCTTTCTTT. Its translation: CASSKTLLRVNTEAFF.

The chain has TRBV16 and TRBJ2-5; tentative D call: TRBD1 (6 bases). This CDR3 is built from 14 residues. V dropped 5 bases and J dropped 6 bases, with 16 bases sitting between them. CDR1 and CDR2 (germline): KGHSY, FQNENV. CDR3 region: CASSSRDMKQTQYF. The DNA of the CDR3 is TGTGCCAGCAGCTCCAGGGACATGAAACAGACCCAGTACTTC.

This clonotype is termed large. This sequence joins TRBV19 and TRBJ1-5; 9 positions agree with TRBD1. The CDR3 is 14 residues long. J was trimmed by 7 bases and V by 3 bases; bases with no gene match: 4. The V gene's germline CDR1 is LNHDA and CDR2 SQIVND (reference sequence). The CDR3 region has the DNA TGTGCCAGTAGTATCACAGGGGGCACGCAGCCCCAGCATTTT. This encodes CASSITGGTQPQHF.

This clonotype has ten or more counts. The chain has TRBV18 and TRBJ1-2; the D gene is possibly TRBD1 (5 bases). Germline V lookup: CDR1 KGHSH, CDR2 LQKENI. This CDR3 spans 14 amino acids. The V end lost 0 bases, the J end lost 3 bases, and 8 bases lay between the germline ends. The CDR3 DNA follows: TGTGCCAGCTCACCACCCGTCAGGGACTATGGCTACACCTTC. It yields the protein CASSPPVRDYGYTF.

In this sample, this clonotype turned up many times. This sequence joins TRBV5-5 and TRBJ1-1, with TRBD1 identical over 7 bases. With V trimmed by 4 bases and J by 1 base, 7 bases remained unmatched. Germline-derived CDR1 and CDR2 are SGHKS and YYEKEE (reference sequence). The CDR3 has 15 residues. The CDR3 nucleotides read TGTGCCAGCAGCGTCACCGGGACAGCGAACACTGAAGCTTTCTTT. It translates to CASSVTGTANTEAFF. Filled out from reference TRBV5-5 and TRBJ1-1, the complete variable domain reads DAGVTQSPTHLIKTRGQQVTLRCSPISGHKSVSWYQQVLGQGPQFIFQYYEKEERGRGNFPDRFSARQFPNYSSELNVNALLLGDSALYLCASSVTGTANTEAFFGQGTRLTVV.